The TCR beta chain under discussion was sequenced for a study of cytomegalovirus exposure and HLA in healthy donors. Across the study: In terms of ancestry, the Caucasian-associated cluster contained about four fifths of the 350 to 450 genotyped donors. General study results and limits: A later analysis linked 15,000 to 20,000 TCR beta sequences to HLA alleles at 0.05 false discovery rate. Researchers counted some 150 TCR beta chains as cytomegalovirus-associated. Common viral pathogens seemed to be connected with several of the most significant clusters, according to a later analysis.

Deletions cut 5 bases from V and 7 bases from J, with 21 bases between. The CDR3 consists of 15 residues. Looked up from germline, CDR1 is MNHNS and CDR2 is SASEGT. PCR was performed using 60 Vbeta and 13 Jbeta primers. The table came from immunoSEQ multiplex PCR; TCRdb's copy has only in-frame clones and leaves some out. The sample carries 150,000 or so clones, roughly 81% recorded once. A note on this clone: What it recognizes is unknown.

The V and J genes are TRBV6-1 and TRBJ2-7; perhaps TRBD2 as D (6 bases). The specimen was PBMCs. The receptor's source is a man between 18 and 35 years old in good health and CMV-seropositive. The CDR3 region is CASSHPIGGTLEQYF. The CDR3 DNA sequence: TGTGCCAGCAGTCACCCCATTGGAGGGACTCTGGAGCAGTACTTC.